The sequence of this TCR beta chain was determined in a study of blood T cell repertoires in COVID-19. About the research overall: Sample material is recorded as cDNA or gDNA derived from T cells, B-cell-depleted T cells, or PBMCs.

Adults between roughly 18 and 90 years of age took part from fewer than 30 US areas. What the recovered Cohort 3 donors had was two negative PCRs, clearance, or symptom resolution. This clone is a singleton in its sample. Repertoires were generated with immunoSEQ multiplex PCR, while TCRdb's copy carries only in-frame clones and drops some. The sample holds fewer than 600,000 clones, roughly 90% seen once. V was shortened by 0 bases and J by 0 bases, with 9 bases between the two germline ends. Germline V CDR1 and CDR2: LNHNV, YYDKDF (reference sequence). The CDR3 sequence is 15 residues long. The sequencing sample was made of PBMCs or T cells enriched from blood (not recorded which). The chain uses TRBV15 and TRBJ2-7; D remains unclear. This clonotype originated in a woman in her 40s who had recovered from COVID-19. The CDR3 DNA is TGTGCCACCAGCAGAGATACAGTGGCCTCCTACGAGCAGTACTTC. As protein: CATSRDTVASYEQYF.